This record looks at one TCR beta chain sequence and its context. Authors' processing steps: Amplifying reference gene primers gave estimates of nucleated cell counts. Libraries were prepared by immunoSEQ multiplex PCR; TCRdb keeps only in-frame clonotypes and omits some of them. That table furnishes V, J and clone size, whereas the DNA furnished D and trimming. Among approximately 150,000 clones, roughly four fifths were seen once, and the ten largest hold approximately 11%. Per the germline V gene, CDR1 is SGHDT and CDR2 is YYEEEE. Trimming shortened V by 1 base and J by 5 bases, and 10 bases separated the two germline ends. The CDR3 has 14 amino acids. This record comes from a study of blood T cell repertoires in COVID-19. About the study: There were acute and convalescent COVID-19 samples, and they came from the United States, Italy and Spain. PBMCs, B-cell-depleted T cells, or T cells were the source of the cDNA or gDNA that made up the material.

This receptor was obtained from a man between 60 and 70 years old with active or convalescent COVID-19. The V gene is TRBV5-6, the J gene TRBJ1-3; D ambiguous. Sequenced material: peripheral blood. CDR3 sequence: CASSLWEGRNTIYF. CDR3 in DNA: TGTGCCAGCAGCTTGTGGGAGGGTCGAAACACCATATATTTT.